This TCR beta chain was observed in a study of blood T cell repertoires in COVID-19. Study background: Donors in the United States, Italy and Spain gave samples during acute or convalescent COVID-19. Sources were T cells, B-cell-depleted T cells, or PBMCs; the material itself was cDNA or gDNA.

Original processing methods: Reference gene primer amplification gave estimated nucleated cell counts. Clones were read by immunoSEQ multiplex PCR, and TCRdb kept only the in-frame ones, dropping some. That table is the source of V, J and clone size, and D and trimming were worked out from the DNA. Of more than 90,000 clones in the sample, about 80% were seen once. V shed 8 bases and J 4 bases; nucleotides not matched to a gene: 14. The CDR3 runs 16 residues. Germline assignment: CDR1 MNHEY and CDR2 SMNVEV (reference sequence). The chain combines TRBV27 with TRBJ1-1, with TRBD1 identical over 9 bases. This clonotype originated in a man between 65 and 85 years old with acute or convalescent COVID-19. Material: peripheral blood. CDR3 amino acids: CASGTGSRSVGTEAFF. The CDR3 DNA is TGTGCCAGCGGGACAGGGAGCCGTAGTGTCGGCACTGAAGCTTTCTTT.